These T cell receptor beta chains were read from a single sample in a study of radiotherapy plus CTLA-4 blockade in lung cancer. TCRdb's copy holds only in-frame clones and misses some; the assay was immunoSEQ multiplex PCR. The table has 35,000 to 45,000 clones, approximately 67% seen once. Sequences were derived from peripheral blood, sampled from a patient treated with radiotherapy plus ipilimumab. These receptors were obtained from a human donor with non-small cell lung cancer who had a partial response to radiotherapy plus ipilimumab. The CDR3 runs from the conserved cysteine through the conserved F or W.

j_gene	v_gene	CDR3aa
TRBJ2-1	TRBV4-2	CASSKLSGGAHNEQFF
TRBJ1-2	TRBV6-6	CASRTTGSHRDGYTF
TRBJ2-4	TRBV2	CASSESIAAKNIQYF
TRBJ2-2	TRBV7-3	CASSLGQSNTGELFF
TRBJ2-5	TRBV5-8	CASSPDRVETQYF
TRBJ2-6	TRBV9	CASSRGSSGANVLTF
TRBJ1-2	TRBV9	CASSVTGDYGYTF
TRBJ2-2	TRBV5-1	CASSLDRAGGETGELFF
TRBJ2-2	TRBV19	CASAGGAGYTGELFF
TRBJ2-5	TRBV7-9	CASSLGLALAKETQYF
TRBJ1-4	TRBV5-1	CASSSLGQGAGEKLFF
TRBJ2-7	TRBV19	CASMGLAGDSYEQYF
TRBJ2-7	TRBV5-4	CASSSGGGSSYEQYF
TRBJ2-3	TRBV5-1	CASSRTSGEARDTQYF
TRBJ1-1	TRBV10-3	CAIRTSGNTEAFF
TRBJ2-7	TRBV15	CATSRVQRTGTGPYEQYF
TRBJ1-1	TRBV12-5	CASGLSFNTEAFF
TRBJ2-1	TRBV2	CASSLDRWRQFF
TRBJ2-3	TRBV10-3	CAIRAGGDGDTQYF
TRBJ2-1	TRBV25-1	CASSVRTGYNEQFF
TRBJ1-2	TRBV29-1	CSVPARTGREGYTF
TRBJ1-1	TRBV6-5	CASSSSERRRNTEAFF
TRBJ2-2	TRBV6-5	CASSGGLNTGELFF
TRBJ2-1	TRBV5-1	CASSPRRASGGEINEQFF
TRBJ1-4	TRBV9	CASSVQGAINEKLFF
TRBJ2-1	TRBV6-6	CASSSRASGGYNEQFF
TRBJ1-6	TRBV19	CASSQRQGWSPLHF
TRBJ1-2	TRBV29-1	CSVSGGTGDGYTF
TRBJ2-3	TRBV27	CASSFGGLAGGFVTQYF
TRBJ1-5	TRBV19	CASSINRGHINQPQHF
TRBJ1-2	TRBV5-1	CASSQQGIGYYGYTF
TRBJ2-6	TRBV4-2	CASSQDARFSGANVLTF
TRBJ1-1	TRBV7-3	CASSPSRGVGTEAFF
TRBJ2-7	TRBV14	CASSQFRGYEQYF
TRBJ2-2	TRBV5-1	CASSPQGPGELFF
TRBJ1-6	TRBV6-6	CASTLDRLIHRPLHF
TRBJ2-1	TRBV7-9	CASTSTSGRYEQFF
TRBJ2-7	TRBV6-5	CASSPGDEQYF
TRBJ2-7	TRBV6-1	CASNTPGQVHEQYF
TRBJ2-1	TRBV7-9	CASSLSGTSGPVEQFF
TRBJ2-3	TRBV11-2	CASRPLTSGGGDTQYF
TRBJ1-2	TRBV5-4	CASSQSYSLGDGYTF
TRBJ2-7	TRBV5-6	CASSLGTGAAYEQYF
TRBJ2-3	TRBV28	CASSFLSGTDTQYF
TRBJ2-7	TRBV4-1	CASSGTASYEQYF